This T cell receptor beta chain emerged from a study of cytomegalovirus exposure and HLA in healthy donors. The CDR3 is 14 residues long. The ends lost 6 bases at V and 1 base at J; junction bases unmatched: 2. Germline CDR1 and CDR2: ENHRY and SYGVKD. 60 Vbeta and 13 Jbeta primers were used in PCR. Clones were sequenced by immunoSEQ multiplex PCR, and TCRdb holds only the in-frame ones, with some missing. The data contain around 150,000 clones, over 70% of them singletons. Specimen: PBMCs. The chain combines TRBV10-3 with TRBJ1-1; the match to TRBD1 covers 10 bases. The receptor was derived from a male donor in good health and CMV-seronegative. CDR3 protein: CAIRDRGANTEAFF. The CDR3 DNA follows: TGTGCCATCAGGGACAGGGGGGCGAACACTGAAGCTTTCTTT.